This TCR beta chain was obtained from a study of shared clonotypes between healthy human individuals. General study points: Donor scarcity curtailed the genetic and exposure-history diversity represented herein. Rarefaction analysis demonstrated incomplete sorted-subset sequencing notwithstanding large depth. Among non-shared clonotypes, generation probabilities were lower than among those shared by all four donors. Shared clonotypes: approximately 5.3% naive CD4, approximately 3.4% naive CD8, around 2.4% memory CD4, over 0.3% memory CD8.

It was CD45RO-negative cells, positively selected for CCR7, that made up naive CD8 cells, with terminally differentiated effector memory CD45RA+ cells excluded. Points on this clone: What it binds is unknown.

Generated by immunoSEQ multiplex PCR, the TCRdb table keeps only in-frame clones and is missing some. The table includes around 2,000,000 clones, roughly 94% detected once. This clonotype originated in a man aged 18 to 29 in good health. Sequencing was done on a sample of naive CD8+ T cells sorted from blood.

Here the CDR3 DNA reads TGTGCCAGCCGTCCAACGTTACAGGGACCGTCCTACGAGCAGTACTTC. It codes for CASRPTLQGPSYEQYF. The gene calls are TRBV7-9 and TRBJ2-7; a possible D gene is TRBD1 (6 bases). The CDR3 loop spans 16 amino acids. Germline V gene data show CDR1 as SEHNR and CDR2 as FQNEAQ (reference sequence). V lost 8 bases, J lost 1 base, and 21 bases lay in between.